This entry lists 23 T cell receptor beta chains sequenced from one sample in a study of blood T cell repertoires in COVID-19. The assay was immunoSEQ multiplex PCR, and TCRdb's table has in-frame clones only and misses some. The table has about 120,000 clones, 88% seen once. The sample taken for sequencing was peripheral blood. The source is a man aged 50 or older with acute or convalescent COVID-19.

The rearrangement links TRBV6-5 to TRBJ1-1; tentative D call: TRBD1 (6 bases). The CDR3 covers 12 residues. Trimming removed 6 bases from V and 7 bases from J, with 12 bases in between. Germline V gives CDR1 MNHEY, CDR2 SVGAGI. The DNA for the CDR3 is TGTGCCAGCAGCTTCCCGACAGGTGAAGCTTTCTTT. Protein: CASSFPTGEAFF.

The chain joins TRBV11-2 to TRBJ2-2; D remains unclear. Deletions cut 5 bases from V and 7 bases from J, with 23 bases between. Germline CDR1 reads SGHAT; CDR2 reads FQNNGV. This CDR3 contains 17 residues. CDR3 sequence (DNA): TGTGCCAGCAGCCCACCGGGTAGTGTATTAGGAATCGGGGAGCTGTTTTTT. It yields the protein CASSPPGSVLGIGELFF.

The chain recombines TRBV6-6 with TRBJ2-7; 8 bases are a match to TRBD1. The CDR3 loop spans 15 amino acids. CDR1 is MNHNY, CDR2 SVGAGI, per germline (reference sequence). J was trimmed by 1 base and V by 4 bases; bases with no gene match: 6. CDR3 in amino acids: CASSLTGVGSYEQYF. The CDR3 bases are TGTGCCAGCAGTTTGACAGGGGTGGGGTCCTACGAGCAGTACTTC.

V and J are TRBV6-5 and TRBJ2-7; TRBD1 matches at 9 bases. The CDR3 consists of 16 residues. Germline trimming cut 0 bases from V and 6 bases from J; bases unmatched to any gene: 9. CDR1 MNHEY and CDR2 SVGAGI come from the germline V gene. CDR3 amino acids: CASSYSGTGWFGEQYF. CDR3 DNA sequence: TGTGCCAGCAGTTACTCGGGGACAGGGTGGTTTGGCGAGCAGTACTTC.

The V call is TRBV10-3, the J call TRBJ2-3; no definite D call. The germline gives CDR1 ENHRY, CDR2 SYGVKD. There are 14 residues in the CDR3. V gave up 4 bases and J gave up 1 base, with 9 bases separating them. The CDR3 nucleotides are TGTGCCATCAGTGCGGTCAGCGGCACAGATACGCAGTATTTT. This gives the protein CAISAVSGTDTQYF.

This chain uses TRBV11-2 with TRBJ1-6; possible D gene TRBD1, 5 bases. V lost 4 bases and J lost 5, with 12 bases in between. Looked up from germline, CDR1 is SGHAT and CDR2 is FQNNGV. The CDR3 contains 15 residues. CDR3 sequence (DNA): TGTGCCAGCAGCTCCCTCCAGGGTAATAATTCACCCCTCCACTTT. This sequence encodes CASSSLQGNNSPLHF. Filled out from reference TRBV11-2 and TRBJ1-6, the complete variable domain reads EAGVAQSPRYKIIEKRQSVAFWCNPISGHATLYWYQQILGQGPKLLIQFQNNGVVDDSQLPKDRFSAERLKGVDSTLKIQPAKLEDSAVYLCASSSLQGNNSPLHFGNGTRLTVT.

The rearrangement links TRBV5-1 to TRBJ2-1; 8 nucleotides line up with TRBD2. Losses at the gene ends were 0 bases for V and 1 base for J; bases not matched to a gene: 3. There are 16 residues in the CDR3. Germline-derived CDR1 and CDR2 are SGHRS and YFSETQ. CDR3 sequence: CASSLVTGGSYNEQFF. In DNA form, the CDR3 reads TGCGCCAGCAGCTTGGTGACGGGAGGGTCCTACAATGAGCAGTTCTTC.

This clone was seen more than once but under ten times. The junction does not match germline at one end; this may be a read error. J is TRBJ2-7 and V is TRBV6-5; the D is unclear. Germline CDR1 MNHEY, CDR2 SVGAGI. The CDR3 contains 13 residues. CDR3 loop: CASRFLRLGSTFF. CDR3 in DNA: TGTGCCAGCAGATTCCTCAGGCTTGGGTCCACCTTCTTC.

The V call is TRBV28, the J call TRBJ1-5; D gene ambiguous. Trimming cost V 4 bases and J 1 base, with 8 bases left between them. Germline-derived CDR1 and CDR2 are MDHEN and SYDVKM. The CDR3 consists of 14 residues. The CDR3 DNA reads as TGTGCCAGCAGTTATGGAGGAAGCAATCAGCCCCAGCATTTT. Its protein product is CASSYGGSNQPQHF. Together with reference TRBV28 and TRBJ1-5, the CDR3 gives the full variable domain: DVKVTQSSRYLVKRTGEKVFLECVQDMDHENMFWYRQDPGLGLRLIYFSYDVKMKEKGDIPEGYSVSREKKERFSLILESASTNQTSMYLCASSYGGSNQPQHFGDGTRLSIL.

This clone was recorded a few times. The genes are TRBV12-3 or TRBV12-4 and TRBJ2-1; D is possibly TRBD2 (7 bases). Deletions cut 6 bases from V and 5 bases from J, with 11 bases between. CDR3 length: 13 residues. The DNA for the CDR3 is TGTGCCAGCAGACGGGGGGCCGACAATGAGCAGTTCTTC. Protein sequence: CASRRGADNEQFF.

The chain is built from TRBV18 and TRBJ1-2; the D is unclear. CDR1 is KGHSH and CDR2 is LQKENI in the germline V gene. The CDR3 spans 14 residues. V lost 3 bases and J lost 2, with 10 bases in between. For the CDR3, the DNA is TGTGCCAGCTCACCGCGAACGGGGAACTATGGCTACACCTTC. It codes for CASSPRTGNYGYTF.

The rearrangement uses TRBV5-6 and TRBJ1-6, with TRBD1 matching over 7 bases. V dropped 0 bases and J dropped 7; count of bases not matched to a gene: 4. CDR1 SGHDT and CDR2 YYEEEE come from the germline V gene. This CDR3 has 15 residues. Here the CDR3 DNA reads TGTGCCAGCAGCTTGGATCGCAGGGGGAATTCACCCCTCCACTTT. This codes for CASSLDRRGNSPLHF. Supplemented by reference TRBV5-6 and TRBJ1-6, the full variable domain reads DAGVTQSPTHLIKTRGQQVTLRCSPKSGHDTVSWYQQALGQGPQFIFQYYEEEERQRGNFPDRFSGHQFPNYSSELNVNALLLGDSALYLCASSLDRRGNSPLHFGNGTRLTVT.

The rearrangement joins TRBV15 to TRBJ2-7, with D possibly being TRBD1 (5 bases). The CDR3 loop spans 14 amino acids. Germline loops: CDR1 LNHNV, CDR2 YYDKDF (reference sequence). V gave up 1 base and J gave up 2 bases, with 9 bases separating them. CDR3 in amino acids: CATSRAGIPYEQYF. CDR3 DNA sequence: TGTGCCACCAGCAGAGCAGGGATCCCCTACGAGCAGTACTTC.

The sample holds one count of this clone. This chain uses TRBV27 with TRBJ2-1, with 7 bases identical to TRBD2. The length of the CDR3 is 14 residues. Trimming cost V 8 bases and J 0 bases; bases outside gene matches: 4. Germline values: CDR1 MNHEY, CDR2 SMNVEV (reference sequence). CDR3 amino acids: CASGRDFSYNEQFF. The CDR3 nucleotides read TGTGCCAGCGGGAGGGATTTCTCCTACAATGAGCAGTTCTTC.

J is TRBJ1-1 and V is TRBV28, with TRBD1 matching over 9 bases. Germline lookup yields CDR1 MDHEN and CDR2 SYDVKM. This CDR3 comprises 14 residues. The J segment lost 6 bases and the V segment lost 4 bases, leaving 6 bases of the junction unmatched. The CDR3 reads CASSYVGQGPEAFF. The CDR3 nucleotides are TGTGCCAGCAGTTACGTAGGACAGGGGCCTGAAGCTTTCTTT.

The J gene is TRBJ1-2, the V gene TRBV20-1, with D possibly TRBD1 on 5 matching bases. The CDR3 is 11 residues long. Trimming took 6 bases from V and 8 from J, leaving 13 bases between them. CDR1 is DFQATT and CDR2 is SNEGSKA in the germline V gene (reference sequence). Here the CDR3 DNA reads TGCAGTGCAAACAGGTTTTTCGGCTACACCTTC. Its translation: CSANRFFGYTF.

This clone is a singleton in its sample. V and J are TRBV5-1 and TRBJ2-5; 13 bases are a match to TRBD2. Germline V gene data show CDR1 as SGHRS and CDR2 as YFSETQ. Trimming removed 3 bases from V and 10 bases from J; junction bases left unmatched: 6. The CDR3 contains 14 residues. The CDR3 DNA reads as TGCGCCAGCAGCTCCGGACTAGCGGGAGTTATCCAGTACTTC. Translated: CASSSGLAGVIQYF.

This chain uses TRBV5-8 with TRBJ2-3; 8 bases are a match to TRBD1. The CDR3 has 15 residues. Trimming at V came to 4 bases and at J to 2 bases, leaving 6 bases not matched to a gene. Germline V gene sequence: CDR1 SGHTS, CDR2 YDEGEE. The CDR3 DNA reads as TGTGCCAGCAGCGTACCGGGACAGGACACAGATACGCAGTATTTT. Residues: CASSVPGQDTDTQYF.

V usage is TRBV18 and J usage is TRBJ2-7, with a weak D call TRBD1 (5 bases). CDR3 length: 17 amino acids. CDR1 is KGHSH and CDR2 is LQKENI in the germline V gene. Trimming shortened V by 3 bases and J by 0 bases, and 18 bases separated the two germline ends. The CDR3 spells CASSPGRDRMVSYEQYF. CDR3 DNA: TGTGCCAGCTCACCCGGCCGCGACAGAATGGTCTCCTACGAGCAGTACTTC.

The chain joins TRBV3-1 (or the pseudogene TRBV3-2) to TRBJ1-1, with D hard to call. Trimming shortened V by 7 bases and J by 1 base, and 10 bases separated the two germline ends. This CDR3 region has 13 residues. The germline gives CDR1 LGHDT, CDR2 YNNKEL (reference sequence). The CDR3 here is CASISEGNTEAFF. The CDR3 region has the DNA TGTGCCAGCATCTCGGAGGGGAACACTGAAGCTTTCTTT.

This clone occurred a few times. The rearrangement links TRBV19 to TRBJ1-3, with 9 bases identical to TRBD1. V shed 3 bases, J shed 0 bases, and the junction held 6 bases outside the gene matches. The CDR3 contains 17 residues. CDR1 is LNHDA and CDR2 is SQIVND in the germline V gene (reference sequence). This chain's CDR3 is CASSINRGRDSGNTIYF. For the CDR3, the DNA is TGTGCCAGTAGTATCAACAGGGGGCGCGACTCTGGAAACACCATATATTTT.

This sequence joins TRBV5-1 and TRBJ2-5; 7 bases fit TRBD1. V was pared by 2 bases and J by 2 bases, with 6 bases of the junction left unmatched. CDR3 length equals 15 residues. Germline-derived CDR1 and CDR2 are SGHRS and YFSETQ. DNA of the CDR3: TGCGCCAGCAGCTTTCTATGGGGACAGCAAGAGACCCAGTACTTC. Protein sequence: CASSFLWGQQETQYF. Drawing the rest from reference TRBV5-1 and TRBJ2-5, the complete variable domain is KAGVTQTPRYLIKTRGQQVTLSCSPISGHRSVSWYQQTPGQGLQFLFEYFSETQRNKGNFPGRFSGRQFSNSRSEMNVSTLELGDSALYLCASSFLWGQQETQYFGPGTRLLVL.

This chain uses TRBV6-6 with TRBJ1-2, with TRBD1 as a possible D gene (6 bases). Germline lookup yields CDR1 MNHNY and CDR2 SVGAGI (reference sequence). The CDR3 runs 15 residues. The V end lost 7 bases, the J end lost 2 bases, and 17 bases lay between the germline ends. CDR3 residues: CASTADSPRNYGYTF. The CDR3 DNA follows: TGTGCCAGCACCGCGGACAGTCCTCGGAACTATGGCTACACCTTC.